Sequencing of this T cell receptor (beta chain) was carried out in a study of T cells after yellow fever vaccination. This CDR3 region has 15 residues. V shed 4 bases, J shed 4 bases, and the junction held 7 bases outside the gene matches. Germline CDR1 and CDR2: SGHDT and YYEEEE. Generation of TCR cDNA used 5'RACE template switching (which added a universal primer site and UMIs). TCRdb redid the calling of the 5' RACE reads with MiXCR, one entry per CDR3 protein. Among some 320,000 distinct CDR3 sequences, 8.7% were seen once, and the ten largest hold about a sixth. This TCR came from a man younger than 35 who received the YFV17D yellow fever vaccine. The V and J genes are TRBV5-6 and TRBJ2-5; 10 bases are a match to TRBD1. The sequences come from PBMCs, collected on the day of the first yellow fever vaccination. CDR3 coding DNA: TGTGCCAGCAGCCGGGACAGGGGCTATTTAGAGACCCAGTACTTC. It codes for CASSRDRGYLETQYF.